The 8 T cell receptor beta chains below all came from one sample that was sequenced in a study of T-cell reconstitution after alpha-beta-depleted transplantation in children. Unique molecular identifiers were built into the TCRbeta library. MiXCR, run by TCRdb on the PCR reads, gives a single entry per CDR3 protein. Of fewer than 550,000 distinct CDR3 sequences in the sample, roughly an eighth were seen once. The specimen was PBMCs, mostly from graft donor cells, collected 180 days after TCRalphabeta/CD19-depleted stem cell transplant. The receptor source for this set is a female patient aged 2 to 10 who had a stem cell transplant for aplastic anemia, so the T cells may come from the graft donor.

The CDR3 spells CATQTGTGAIYEQYV. The CDR3 DNA sequence: TGTGCCACCCAGACCGGGACAGGAGCGATCTACGAGCAGTACGTC. The chain couples TRBV27 to TRBJ2-7, with 8 bases lining up with TRBD1. CDR1 and CDR2 (germline): MNHEY, SMNVEV (reference sequence). There are 15 residues in the CDR3. The J segment lost 3 bases and the V segment lost 10 bases, leaving 14 bases of the junction unmatched.

The chain couples TRBV29-1 to TRBJ2-3; 7 positions agree with TRBD2. Trimming cost V 0 bases and J 4 bases; bases outside gene matches: 7. Germline V gene sequence: CDR1 SQVTM, CDR2 ANQGSEA. CDR3 length equals 15 residues. The CDR3 spells CSVEEREWVADTQYF. DNA for the CDR3: TGCAGCGTTGAAGAGCGGGAGTGGGTGGCAGATACGCAGTATTTT.

CDR3 in DNA: TGTGCCAGCAGCATAGACGACAGGGGGAAACCCGGGGAGCTGTTTTTT. It codes for CASSIDDRGKPGELFF. This chain links TRBV7-3 with TRBJ2-2; 9 nucleotides line up with TRBD1. With 5 bases clipped from V and 6 bases from J, the junction kept 10 bases outside the gene matches. The CDR3 consists of 16 residues. The germline CDR1 and CDR2 sequences are SGHTA and FQGTGA.

The V call is TRBV28, the J call TRBJ2-5; 8 nucleotides agree with TRBD1. CDR3 size: 15 residues. CDR1 is MDHEN and CDR2 is SYDVKM in the germline V gene. After removal of 6 bases from V and 5 bases from J, the junction contained 11 bases not matched to a gene. The CDR3 here is CASSSRTGLEETQYF. DNA for the CDR3: TGTGCCAGCAGCTCCCGGACAGGGCTGGAGGAGACCCAGTACTTC.

This clonotype has at least ten counts. The chain links TRBV5-1 to TRBJ2-2, with 11 positions matching TRBD2. V gave up 0 bases and J gave up 5 bases; unmatched junction bases: 3. Germline CDR1 is SGHRS and CDR2 is YFSETQ. The CDR3 covers 16 residues. CDR3 sequence: CASSLGLAGWTGELFF. The CDR3 nucleotides are TGCGCCAGCAGCTTGGGACTAGCGGGATGGACCGGGGAGCTGTTTTTT.

The gene calls are TRBV5-1 and TRBJ1-5, with 11 bases that match TRBD1. CDR3 size: 15 residues. Germline V CDR1 and CDR2: SGHRS, YFSETQ. Unmatched junction bases numbered 6, after V lost 4 bases and J lost 6 bases. The DNA for the CDR3 is TGCGCCAGCAGCACTGGACAGGGGGCAGGTCAGCCCCAGCATTTT. Its translation is CASSTGQGAGQPQHF.

There are a few counts of this clonotype. The gene calls are TRBV18 and TRBJ2-1, with 8 bases fitting TRBD2. CDR3 size: 16 residues. Germline V gene data show CDR1 as KGHSH and CDR2 as LQKENI. The ends lost 2 bases at V and 6 bases at J; junction bases unmatched: 9. CDR3 coding DNA: TGTGCCAGCTCACCAATCCCCAGCGGGAGTAGCAATGAGCAGTTCTTC. It yields the protein CASSPIPSGSSNEQFF.

This clonotype was observed a handful of times. The chain combines TRBV28 with TRBJ2-7; D is undetermined. CDR1 MDHEN and CDR2 SYDVKM come from the germline V gene. The CDR3 totals 16 residues. Trimming removed 1 base at V and 0 bases at J, with 13 bases between. CDR3 amino acids: CASSLYPISVSYEQYF. In DNA, the CDR3 is TGTGCCAGCAGTTTATATCCTATATCTGTCTCCTACGAGCAGTACTTC.